This paragraph reports one TCR beta chain. Clones were read by immunoSEQ multiplex PCR, and TCRdb kept only the in-frame ones, dropping some. The sample has a few hundred thousand clones, about 85% seen once; the top ten hold 3%. This sample stems from a study of blood T cell repertoires in COVID-19. The CDR3 sequence is 14 residues long. Germline-derived CDR1 and CDR2 are KGHSH and LQKENI. V was cut by 6 bases and J by 6 bases, with 17 bases left in between. Ages ranged from roughly 18 to 95 years, with residence in about two dozen US areas. The chain links TRBV18 to TRBJ1-1; possible D gene TRBD1, 5 bases. The source material was PBMCs or T cells enriched from blood (not recorded which). The source of this sequence is a woman between 45 and 65 years old who had recovered from COVID-19. The CDR3 DNA sequence: TGTGCCAGCTCCATCACGGGAGGGGACGCTGAAGCTTTCTTT. Amino acid sequence: CASSITGGDAEAFF. Supplemented by reference TRBV18 and TRBJ1-1, the full variable domain reads NAGVMQNPRHLVRRRGQEARLRCSPMKGHSHVYWYRQLPEEGLKFMVYLQKENIIDESGMPKERFSAEFPKEGPSILRIQQVVRGDSAAYFCASSITGGDAEAFFGQGTRLTVV.